This entry is about one TCR beta chain. Its matching antigen is unknown. These data belong to a study of CD8+ T cells in alopecia areata. Overall study: Tofacitinib continued for 6 to 18 months and was then withheld for 6 months. Affected scalp percentage determined the severity score of treated patients. Notes on the study in general: Tofacitinib yielded significantly lower scalp clonality and fewer expanded CD8+ clones among the top 100. Mice gave a clearer picture of TCR sharing than patients did, possibly for HLA-related reasons.

The sequencing template was cDNA reverse transcribed from extracted RNA. Clones were sequenced by immunoSEQ multiplex PCR, and TCRdb holds only the in-frame ones, with some missing. The sample consists of 90,000 to 120,000 clones, 84% of them appearing once. Treatment given: oral pan-JAK inhibitor, 5-10 mg twice daily. Specimen: CD8+ T cells sorted from blood, collected at week 24, from a patient treated with tofacitinib. The clonotype comes from a human donor with alopecia areata.

This CDR3 reads CASSLGVEQYF. For the CDR3, the DNA is TGTGCCAGCAGCTTAGGAGTCGAGCAGTACTTC. The chain couples TRBV7-9 to TRBJ2-7; no firm D call. The germline V gene has CDR1 SEHNR and CDR2 FQNEAQ (reference sequence). This CDR3 spans 11 amino acids. V lost 1 base and J lost 6, with 4 bases in between. Combining the CDR3 with reference TRBV7-9 and TRBJ2-7 gives the whole variable domain DTGVSQNPRHKITKRGQNVTFRCDPISEHNRLYWYRQTLGQGPEFLTYFQNEAQLEKSRLLSDRFSAERPKGSFSTLEIQRTEQGDSAMYLCASSLGVEQYFGPGTRLTVT.